This T cell receptor beta chain was recovered during a study of cytomegalovirus exposure and HLA in healthy donors. About the research overall: Of all 400 or so donors who were genotyped, 75% to 85% belonged to the Caucasian-associated ancestry cluster.

Primers for the PCR totalled 60 Vbeta and 13 Jbeta. Clones were read by immunoSEQ multiplex PCR, and TCRdb kept only the in-frame ones, dropping some. Of 100,000 or so clones listed, 75% to 85% are singletons. V lost 2 bases and J 1 base, leaving 18 bases between the germline ends. Germline V lookup: CDR1 SGHTA, CDR2 FQGNSA. This CDR3 is 17 amino acids long. Sequences were obtained from PBMCs. The V gene is TRBV7-2, the J gene TRBJ2-7, with D possibly matching TRBD2 (6 bases). The receptor comes from a man aged 30 to 45 in good health and CMV-seronegative. The CDR3 DNA follows: TGTGCCAGCAGCTTATCTCGGGGGACCTTTGTTTCCTACGAGCAGTACTTC. Protein: CASSLSRGTFVSYEQYF.